This TCR beta chain was sequenced in a study of cytomegalovirus exposure and HLA in healthy donors (dated by TCRdb to 2017 to 2019). Study-level background: According to an earlier analysis of a few hundred of the donors, some 180 million T cells yielded 117 million unique TCR beta sequences and about 280 Gb of sequence data. An early release covering just under 650 HLA-typed donors comprised about 320 gigabases of sequencing data and tens of millions of unique TCR sequences. The genetic ancestry cluster associated with self-reported Caucasian donors included about 84% of the roughly 360 genotyped donors. The study was designed to test whether signatures of past pathogen exposure could be identified by cataloging public T cell receptors. Using immunosequencing, the study profiled T cell repertoires from 500 to 800 subjects and related those repertoires to cytomegalovirus serostatus. Along with the 666-subject first cohort, a separate validation cohort of over a hundred different subjects was used. To predict cytomegalovirus infection status, the study combined high-throughput TCR immunosequencing, statistical association of individual TCRs with disease status, and machine learning. In a later analysis, previously published TCR beta repertoires from 550 to 750 donors were re-analyzed and high-resolution HLA genotyping was added so that TCR occurrence patterns could be studied. Rather than using new phenotypic data, the later analysis identified candidate immune exposures from TCR beta sequences and from how often those sequences occurred across donors. An earlier analysis of several hundred of the donors applied high-throughput TCR beta sequencing to assess whether each TCR beta V gene segment acted as functional or pseudogenic. Donor age, sex, ethnicity and CMV serostatus were collected together with the repertoire data. A later genetic analysis used genome-wide SNP genotypes for about 65% of the roughly 670 donors, treating that subset as a discovery cohort. All discovery cohort repertoires had been generated using a single sequencing platform. Both class I and class II loci were covered by HLA typing, at four-digit resolution. The number of typed donors differed by locus: about 620-640 for A, B, C, DRB1 and DQB1; approximately 520 for DQA1; 606 for DPA1; and 400 to 480 for DPB1. Roughly 5 DR-DQ haplotypes were handled as single units for association and clustering, since linkage in the cohort was strong. On average, around 240,000 unique TCR beta nucleotide sequences were sequenced per donor among more than 350 genotyped donors of the cohort, with around 19% of those sequences being non-productive. Here is what the overall study found, with its caveats: In vitro tests confirmed that three of the cytomegalovirus-associated TCR beta chains recognize cytomegalovirus antigens. At a false discovery rate of 0.05, a later analysis linked some 17,000 TCR beta sequences to specific HLA alleles. Because counts were too low, about 18 rarely observed V segments, including chromosome 9 orphons, were left out of the earlier analysis of approximately 580 of the donors. A total of 150 or so TCR beta chains were listed by the study as associated with cytomegalovirus. V-gene and J-gene trimming of TCR beta chains was associated with a missense DCLRE1C variant in a later genetic analysis, and the association was replicated in an independent cohort. In a later analysis, several top co-occurrence clusters were reported to appear linked to parvovirus B19, influenza, CMV and Epstein-Barr virus. Because the 87-base-pair reads could not distinguish some IMGT-functional V segments, including TRBV6-2 and TRBV6-3, those segments were excluded. Compared with the roughly 720-donor mean, donors in an Asian-associated ancestry cluster had fewer N-insertions in productive TCRs, according to a later genetic analysis. Broadly in line with IMGT annotations, most TCR beta V segments showed up in productive rearrangements about 87% or about 30% of the time in an earlier analysis of under 700 of the donors. Only TCR beta chains were sequenced in this cohort, and the absence of alpha or paired-chain data limited detectable features. The authors suggested that the approach could potentially be extended to other disease states and immunological phenotypes. In a later analysis, most CMV-associated TCR beta chains were found to appear HLA-restricted, with HLA associations seemingly driven largely by CMV exposure. The presence/absence analyses assumed that sequencing depth was roughly uniform across donors, and that assumption may not be true. In a later analysis, HLA-associated TCR beta chains were found to be more clonally expanded and to have lower generation probabilities than equally common non-associated chains. HLA typing was unavailable for some donors at each locus, so association tests used only the typed subset. In a later analysis, the rate of TCR association differed among HLA loci, with DRB1 alleles having the most associated TCRs and HLA-C alleles having the fewest. CMV serostatus was the only immune exposure information available for the cohort. A group of highly shared sequence variants was considered likely to be a technical artifact of the sequencing pipeline. While some public TCRs were present in many individuals, most TCR sequences turned up only very rarely across donors. Strong co-occurrence of HLA alleles, especially DR and DQ, made assigning TCR associations to individual alleles difficult. Linkage disequilibrium might explain the correlated functional status among segregating V segments, but an unknown experimental factor could not be excluded. Cytomegalovirus status was reported to be diagnosed by the classifier with high specificity and sensitivity in both the original and validation cohorts. A further reported finding was that TCR beta sequences accurately predicted the HLA-A and HLA-B alleles for most subjects in the first cohort.

This clone occurred once. Its antigen is currently not known. No base quality information exists; no much larger clone differs at one position. Receptors were amplified or captured by the immunoSEQ multiplex PCR assay. A mixture of 60 forward primers for TCR Vbeta segments and 13 reverse primers for TCR Jbeta segments was used in the multiplex PCR. The CDR3 region of rearranged TCR beta genes was amplified from genomic DNA by a multiplex PCR assay. The Illumina HiSeq System was used to sequence the amplified TCR beta libraries as 87-base-pair reads. On the study's bioinformatics: A later analysis counted tens of millions of unique TCR beta chains across the 700 or so repertoires, and some 11 million of these chains were shared by at least two donors. A nearest-neighbor algorithm error-corrected the raw reads and collapsed the reads into unique sequences, merging closely related sequences to remove PCR and sequencing errors. CDR3 sequences were aligned to IMGT reference sequences to assign V, D and J gene segments. Each retained sequence needed at least a six-nucleotide match to both a V gene segment and a J gene segment. A rearrangement was called productive if the CDR3 had no stop codons and remained in frame with V and J, and every other rearrangement was called non-productive. CDR3 was defined by IMGT convention, running from the second conserved V-encoded cysteine to the conserved J-encoded phenylalanine. Sequences without an unambiguous match to a single V gene segment were excluded from the earlier analysis of 450 to 750 of the donors. An earlier analysis of 500 to 700 of the donors classified V segments as functional when productive rearrangements were above 56.7% and as segregating when the standard deviation between donors was above 5%. A statistical classification framework was built to diagnose cytomegalovirus status from the catalog of TCR beta chain sequences. V and J gene assignment, in a later analysis, came from comparing TCR nucleotide sequences with IMGT/GENE-DB human TR gene sequences. In a later analysis, CDR3 sequences and most-parsimonious VDJ recombination scenarios were assigned using the TCRdist pipeline. A later analysis defined each TCR beta chain by its CDR3 amino acid sequence plus V-gene family, and excluded reads lacking a unique V-gene family. To address suspected cross-contamination and a sequencing artifact, a later analysis removed around 590 highly shared, low-generation-probability nucleotide sequences. A later analysis calculated a clonal expansion index for each public chain from normalized within-repertoire ranks of inferred template counts. In a later analysis, generation probabilities were computed with a VDJ recombination model fitted to out-of-frame rearrangements, and the resulting probabilities were checked against IGoR. A later analysis scored TCR-TCR, TCR-HLA and TCR-CMV co-occurrence with hypergeometric tests, applying a repertoire-size bias correction to TCR pairs. A later analysis estimated false discovery rates by permuting HLA or CMV assignments 20 times. In a later analysis, co-occurring TCRs were grouped using DBSCAN, with TCRdist sequence similarity added in when clustering inside HLA-allele-positive subsets. Repertoires with fewer than 30,000 or more than 120,000 public chains were left out of co-occurrence clustering, as were roughly five repertoires with anomalous nucleotide sharing. TCRdb took over this immuneACCESS table, retaining in-frame rearrangements with V and J assigned. Such tables are incomplete; in checked studies, under half of the missing clones stem from an unresolved V gene, and the remainder is unexplained. The DNA was the basis for D and trimming; V, J and clone size are from that table. Recorded for this sample are a few hundred thousand clones; around 83% of them occurred a single time. The top ten clonotypes cover over 1.1% of the sample.

The CDR3, from cysteine to phenylalanine, totals 13 residues. Of the read, only the CDR3 DNA is kept; its 39 bases are in frame from base 1. CDR1 and CDR2, per the germline V gene, are SGDLS and YYNGEE. Between the V and J ends, shortened by 2 bases and 3 bases respectively, the junction contains 8 bases. The cohort comprised under 700 healthy bone marrow donors. At the time of sampling, every cohort member was nominally healthy, though immune exposures that went unrecorded were likely present. The donor was CMV seronegative and was included in the group of around 320 seronegative cohort members. Every donor gave a peripheral blood sample, and the peripheral blood mononuclear cells from that sample were used for TCR beta sequencing. Genomic DNA was extracted from the blood cell samples with the Qiagen DNeasy Blood Extraction Kit.

The source is a girl aged 10 to 17 in good health and CMV-seronegative. Recombination linked TRBV9 to TRBJ1-2, and perhaps TRBD1 as D gene, on 6 matching bases. The specimen sequenced was PBMCs. Here is the DNA: TGTGCCAGCAGCGTGGGACACTACTATGGCTACACCTTC. The resulting protein is CASSVGHYYGYTF.